This TCR beta chain was sequenced during a study of CD8+ T cells in alopecia areata (dated by TCRdb to about 2018). For context, the study as a whole: The treated patients, all with moderate-to-severe alopecia areata, were enrolled in an open-label pilot trial of oral tofacitinib given at 5 to 10 mg twice daily. Patients stayed on tofacitinib for 6 to 18 months and then had 6 months of follow-up off drug so that delayed response and recurrence could be assessed. To study T cell clonal expansion in alopecia areata, the researchers applied high-throughput TCRbeta sequencing to both the C3H/HeJ mouse model and human patients. Scalp tissue and sorted CD4+ and CD8+ peripheral blood T cells from patchy and totalis/universalis alopecia areata patients and from healthy controls were covered by human TCRbeta sequencing. Patients on tofacitinib were biopsied at baseline and after 4 and 24 weeks of treatment, and several of the patients also had a later scalp biopsy. Clonality in the scalp was compared among normal scalp (n=4), patchy alopecia areata scalp (n=8), and alopecia totalis/universalis scalp (n=8). RNA came from the PAXgene miRNA kit for fixed scalp, the miRNeasy kit for PBMCs, and the RNeasy kit for mouse skin. TCRbeta CDR3 regions were amplified by immunoSEQ multiplex PCR with 35 Vbeta forward and 13 Jbeta reverse primers. Beyond this particular receptor, the publication reports: Lesional scalp, especially in alopecia totalis/universalis, showed higher clonality and more expanded CD8+ clones than normal scalp, suggesting antigenic drive. Scalp TCR repertoire analysis is complicated because resident alphabeta T cells in normal human skin are also sequenced, whereas mouse skin is dominated by gammadelta T cells. Shared TCR sequences between patients were less evident than in mice, which may be partly attributable to HLA diversity in the patient population.

The germline V gene encodes CDR1 SNHLY and CDR2 FYNNEI. The CDR3 starts with the cysteine, ends with the phenylalanine, and has 11 residues. The sequence is cut down to CDR3 DNA, 33 bases in frame from base 1. Cut back by 3 bases and 9 bases, the V and J ends lie 8 bases apart. Lesional scalp punch biopsies and peripheral blood were collected from alopecia areata patients. PBMCs were isolated by density centrifugation and stained for CD3, CD4 and CD8, and CD4+ and CD8+ T cells were sorted on a FACSAria. Comments on this clone: Its antigen is currently not known. No quality values exist for individual bases; no much larger clone is one base distant.

To prepare the library, the immunoSEQ multiplex PCR assay was applied. RNA was extracted from all samples and reverse transcribed into cDNA, which served as template for TCR sequencing. SuperScript III was used to make first-strand cDNA, primed with a 2:1 mix of oligo-dT and random hexamers. A synthetic immune receptor repertoire was used to gauge amplification bias, and whatever bias remained was removed computationally. From the authors' description of their analysis: After raw reads were preprocessed to remove errors, the CDR3 was defined following IMGT conventions as running from the conserved cysteine to phenylalanine. To get clonality, Shannon entropy was normalized by log2 of the number of productive unique TCRs and the result was subtracted from 1. Whether scalp clones were CD4 or CD8 was inferred by matching scalp TCRbeta sequences against CD4 and CD8 repertoires sorted from blood. The table comes from immuneACCESS by way of TCRdb, which keeps in-frame sequences with V and J called. Part of the clones is missing from these tables; in studies checked, under half for an unresolved V gene and the rest for unknown reasons. The V and J calls and the clone size are those of that table, but D and trimming were determined from the DNA. Across this sample there are 80,000 to 100,000 clones, with more than 35% seen only once. Approximately 1.2% of the sample is in the top ten clones.

The chain links TRBV2 with TRBJ1-2, with TRBD1 tentatively as D gene (5 bases match). This sequence originates from a human donor with alopecia areata. Sequenced sample: CD4+ T cells sorted from blood. The sequenced DNA is TGTGCCAGCAGTGACAGGGTGAGCTACACCTTC. Its translation is CASSDRVSYTF.